Included here is one T cell receptor (beta chain) sequence, with context. The antigen is not known. For each sample, template was roughly 640 ng of bulk tumor genomic DNA. The authors collected several far-apart biopsies from each primary tumor during surgery. Their non-small cell lung cancer was newly diagnosed and untreated, and the patients underwent curative surgery. For the TCR beta CDR3, multiplex PCR with 32 V and 13 J primers performed the amplification. TCRdb passed the multiplex PCR reads through MiXCR, listing each CDR3 protein once. Of about 9,600 distinct CDR3 sequences listed, 26% are singletons. This specimen belongs to a study of immune heterogeneity within non-small cell lung tumors. Study at large: Tumor histology was classified as squamous cell carcinoma in a handful of cases, non-squamous carcinoma in around nine and not otherwise specified in 1.

General study results and limits: Different tumor locations in one patient shared dominant CDR3 beta clonotypes yet harbored unique high-frequency clones. Local T-cell clonality tracked moderately but significantly with local tumor mutational burden, giving an R of approximately 0.34.

Germline V gene data show CDR1 as ENHRY and CDR2 as SYGVKD. The CDR3 totals 17 residues. The V gene lost 3 bases and the J gene lost 5 bases, with 22 bases spanning the gap. The receptor was isolated from a woman between 50 and 59 years old with non-small cell lung cancer. The sequencing input was lung tumor tissue. The V and J genes are TRBV10-3 and TRBJ2-5; D remains ambiguous. CDR3 DNA: TGTGCCATCAGTGATGGGGATACCCACACCATTTCGGAGACCCAGTACTTC. Translating it yields CAISDGDTHTISETQYF.